Below are 14 T cell receptor beta chains sequenced from a single sample in a study of human thymus T cells. The assay was immunoSEQ multiplex PCR, and TCRdb's table has in-frame clones only and misses some. The sample consists of about 130,000 clones, around 94% of them appearing once. Resections from corrective heart surgery provided thymus tissue. The sequenced sample was thymus tissue. Receptors originate from a boy younger than two with a congenital heart defect but otherwise immunologically healthy.

This chain connects TRBV6-5 to TRBJ2-5; TRBD1 matches at 7 bases. The J call may be mistaken, given a closer DNA end match to TRBJ2-7. This CDR3 has 14 amino acids. Germline CDR1 is MNHEY and CDR2 is SVGAGI. CDR3 DNA: TGTGCCAGCATTGAAGACAGGGACCCCCACGAGCAGTACTTC. Its translation: CASIEDRDPHEQYF.

V gene TRBV2 combines with J gene TRBJ1-1; D gene uncertain. CDR1 is SNHLY, CDR2 FYNNEI, per germline. This CDR3 is built from 10 residues. Trimming cost V 8 bases and J 6 bases, with 7 bases left between them. CDR3 sequence (DNA): TGTGCCAGCTATCCCTCTGAAGCTTTCTTT. It encodes CASYPSEAFF.

The CDR3 nucleotides read TGTGCCAGCAGCCCCTTAGCGGGGTTAACCTACGAGCAGTACTTC. Its protein product is CASSPLAGLTYEQYF. The rearrangement joins TRBV7-2 to TRBJ2-7; 8 bases match TRBD2. V lost 5 bases, J lost 2 bases, and 8 bases stayed unmatched. Germline loops: CDR1 SGHTA, CDR2 FQGNSA. The CDR3 is 15 amino acids.

The genes are TRBV7-2 and TRBJ2-7; possibly TRBD1 for D (5 bases). Per the germline V gene, CDR1 is SGHTA and CDR2 is FQGNSA. The CDR3 runs to 15 residues. V was pared by 1 base and J by 6 bases, with 16 bases between. CDR3 sequence reads: CASSLVKGILFEQYF. The CDR3 DNA reads as TGTGCCAGCAGCTTAGTCAAGGGGATTCTCTTCGAGCAGTACTTC.

CDR3 coding DNA: TGTGCCAGCGTTCCGGGACAGGGAAAGAATGAGCAGTTCTTC. Amino acid sequence: CASVPGQGKNEQFF. This chain links TRBV27 with TRBJ2-1, with 9 bases that match TRBD1. The trim removed 8 bases at V and 7 bases at J, leaving 9 bases unmatched. The CDR3 is made up of 14 amino acids. CDR1 is MNHEY and CDR2 is SMNVEV in the germline V gene (reference sequence).

The chain links TRBV27 to TRBJ2-5, with 15 bases fitting TRBD2. Per germline, CDR1 MNHEY and CDR2 SMNVEV (reference sequence). J gave up 3 bases and V 2 bases, and 1 base lay outside the gene matches. The length of the CDR3 is 16 residues. CDR3 sequence: CASSLGTSGGKETQYF. DNA of the CDR3: TGTGCCAGCAGTTTAGGGACTAGCGGGGGGAAAGAGACCCAGTACTTC.

The V call is TRBV5-6, the J call TRBJ2-7; D not certain. The V end was cut by 2 bases, the J end by 6 bases, with 9 bases between. Germline CDR1 and CDR2: SGHDT and YYEEEE. This CDR3 has 12 amino acids. As DNA, the CDR3 is TGTGCCAGCAGCTTCGGGTCTATCGAGCAGTACTTC. Translating gives CASSFGSIEQYF.

In this sample, this clone turned up once. The chain links TRBV7-2 to TRBJ1-2; a possible D gene is TRBD1 (5 bases). V dropped 2 bases and J dropped 6 bases, with 13 bases sitting between them. CDR3 length: 14 residues. Germline-derived CDR1 and CDR2 are SGHTA and FQGNSA. For the CDR3, the DNA is TGTGCCAGCAGCTTAAACGGACAAGGCGATGGCTACACCTTC. This encodes CASSLNGQGDGYTF.

The V gene is TRBV28, the J gene TRBJ1-4, with TRBD1 matching over 7 bases. Per germline, CDR1 MDHEN and CDR2 SYDVKM. CDR3 length: 17 residues. Trimming took 2 bases from V and 4 from J; bases not matched to a gene: 10. CDR3 in DNA: TGTGCCAGCAGTTTAACGACAGGGCCGACGGGTAATGAAAAACTGTTTTTT. This sequence encodes CASSLTTGPTGNEKLFF.

The DNA of the CDR3 is TGTGCCACCAGCAGAGATCCGGCCGTCGGTACTAATCAGCCCCAGCATTTT. Encoded protein: CATSRDPAVGTNQPQHF. This chain connects TRBV15 to TRBJ1-5; D is ambiguous. CDR1 is LNHNV, CDR2 YYDKDF, per germline (reference sequence). V was clipped by 0 bases and J by 4 bases, with 16 bases between them. The CDR3 sequence is 17 residues long.

J is TRBJ2-1 and V is TRBV6-1; perhaps TRBD2 as D (6 bases). Germline V gives CDR1 MNHNS, CDR2 SASEGT. This CDR3 has 16 residues. Between the trimmed V and J ends, which lost 1 base and 10 bases, there was a span of 20 bases. CDR3 DNA: TGTGCCAGCAGTGAAGTGGGACTCCTCGGCTTGGGGGAGCAGTTCTTC. Its protein product is CASSEVGLLGLGEQFF.

The chain is built from TRBV4-3 and TRBJ2-2; 12 bases are shared with TRBD2. Germline CDR1 is LGHNA and CDR2 is YSLEER. CDR3 length: 17 amino acids. V was pared by 4 bases and J by 0 bases, with 3 bases of the junction left unmatched. This CDR3 reads CASSPTSGGANTGELFF. CDR3 sequence (DNA): TGCGCCAGCAGCCCGACTAGCGGGGGAGCGAACACCGGGGAGCTGTTTTTT.

V and J are TRBV5-1 and TRBJ1-2; D not certain. The CDR3 consists of 12 residues. Trimming stripped 0 bases from V and 8 bases from J, with 8 bases between. The germline V gene has CDR1 SGHRS and CDR2 YFSETQ. The CDR3 protein is CASSLGQRGYTF. In DNA, the CDR3 is TGCGCCAGCAGCTTGGGCCAAAGAGGCTACACCTTC.

The chain combines TRBV5-1 with TRBJ2-7; a weak D match, TRBD2 (5 bases). The germline CDR1 and CDR2 sequences are SGHRS and YFSETQ. Trimming took 4 bases from V and 2 from J, leaving 19 bases between them. This CDR3 has 16 amino acids. CDR3 DNA: TGCGCCAGCAGCCAGAGGGCAGGTTCGGCCACCTACGAGCAGTACTTC. It translates to CASSQRAGSATYEQYF.